Detailed here is one TCR beta chain. The source of the sample is a study of CD8 T cells in Susac syndrome. The V and J ends lost 0 bases and 2 bases, in that order; junction bases with no gene match: 9. Per the germline V gene, CDR1 is LNHNV and CDR2 is YYDKDF (reference sequence). The length of the CDR3 is 17 residues. RNA amounts of about 0.5 to 1 ug underwent reverse transcription with random hexamers. A multiplex approach, immunoSEQ multiplex PCR, amplified TCR beta CDR3 across 54 Vbeta and 13 Jbeta. TCRdb called the immunoSEQ multiplex PCR reads again in MiXCR, with one record for every CDR3 protein. Here the sample spans approximately 200,000 distinct CDR3 sequences, 85% to 95% being singletons.

The chain links TRBV15 to TRBJ2-7, with 8 nucleotides matching TRBD1. The sample taken for sequencing was CD4+ T cells from PBMCs. This sequence was found in a human donor with multiple sclerosis. The CDR3 protein is CATSRDLFRDRPYEQYF. The CDR3 nucleotides are TGTGCCACCAGCAGAGATCTGTTCCGGGACAGGCCCTACGAGCAGTACTTC.